This paragraph covers one T cell receptor (beta chain) sequence. This record comes from a study of blood T cell repertoires in COVID-19. The protocol was immunoSEQ multiplex PCR, while the TCRdb copy is restricted to in-frame clones and leaves out a portion. The repertoire consists of about 100,000 clones, with around nine tenths occurring once and the leading ten covering around 5.4%. The receptor's source is a human donor in a cohort sampled during active COVID-19. Input material: peripheral blood.

CDR3 nucleotide sequence: TGTGCCAGCAGCTACCCCCCCCGACTAGCGGGAGTCGTAAATGAGCAGTTCTTC. This gives the protein CASSYPPRLAGVVNEQFF. The chain joins TRBV7-9 to TRBJ2-1, with 12 positions matching TRBD2. This CDR3 comprises 18 residues. After removal of 4 bases from V and 7 bases from J, the junction contained 14 bases not matched to a gene. Looked up from germline, CDR1 is SEHNR and CDR2 is FQNEAQ (reference sequence).